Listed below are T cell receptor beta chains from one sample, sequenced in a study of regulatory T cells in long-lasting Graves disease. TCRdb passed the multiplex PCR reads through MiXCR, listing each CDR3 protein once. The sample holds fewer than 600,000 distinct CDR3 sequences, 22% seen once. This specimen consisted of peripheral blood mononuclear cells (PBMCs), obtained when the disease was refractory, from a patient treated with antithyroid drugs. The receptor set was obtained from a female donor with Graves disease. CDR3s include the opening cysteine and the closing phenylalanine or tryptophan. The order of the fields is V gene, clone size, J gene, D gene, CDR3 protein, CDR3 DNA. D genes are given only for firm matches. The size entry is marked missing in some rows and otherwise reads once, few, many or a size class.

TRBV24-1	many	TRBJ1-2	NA	CATSHHSQDTYYGYTF	TGTGCCACCAGTCATCATTCACAGGATACTTACTATGGCTACACCTTC
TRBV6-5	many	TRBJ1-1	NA	CASSYSAASGGLTAFF	TGTGCCAGCAGTTACTCGGCCGCCAGCGGGGGGCTGACAGCTTTCTTT
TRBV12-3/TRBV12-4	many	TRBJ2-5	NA	CASSLHPSTQETQYF	TGTGCCAGCAGTTTACATCCTTCTACCCAAGAGACCCAGTACTTC
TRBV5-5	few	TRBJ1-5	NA	CASSPRYSNQPQHF	TGTGCCAGCAGCCCGAGGTATAGCAATCAGCCCCAGCATTTT
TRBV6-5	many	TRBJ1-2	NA	CASSYSGHYTF	TGTGCCAGCAGTTACTCGGGGCACTACACCTTC
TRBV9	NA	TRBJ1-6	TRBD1	CASNRGLAYNSPLHF	TGTGCCAGCAACAGGGGGCTTGCCTATAATTCACCCCTCCACTTT
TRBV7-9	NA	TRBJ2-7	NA	CASSPSSGGLYEQYF	TGTGCCAGCAGCCCTTCATCGGGGGGCCTCTACGAGCAGTACTTC
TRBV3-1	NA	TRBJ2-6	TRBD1	CASSRNRGLSGANVLTF	TGTGCCAGCAGCCGAAACAGGGGGCTGTCGGGGGCCAACGTCCTGACTTTC
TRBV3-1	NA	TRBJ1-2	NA	CASSQEARQGPGYTF	TGTGCCAGCAGCCAAGAGGCCCGTCAGGGACCTGGCTACACCTTC
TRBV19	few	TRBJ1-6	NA	CASRADSPLHF	TGTGCCAGTAGGGCGGATTCACCCCTCCACTTT
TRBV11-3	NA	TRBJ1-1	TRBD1	CASSLLDRVNMNTEAFF	TGTGCCAGCAGCTTACTCGACAGGGTCAATATGAACACTGAAGCTTTCTTT
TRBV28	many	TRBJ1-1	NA	CASSPPGEGEDTEAFF	TGTGCCAGCAGCCCCCCTGGAGAGGGTGAGGACACTGAAGCTTTCTTT
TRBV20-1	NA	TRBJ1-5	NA	CSSSTGINQPQHF	TGCAGTTCCTCGACAGGTATCAATCAGCCCCAGCATTTT
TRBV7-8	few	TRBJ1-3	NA	CASSLGTVGQHSGNTIYF	TGTGCCAGCAGCTTGGGGACGGTAGGACAGCACTCTGGAAACACCATATATTTT